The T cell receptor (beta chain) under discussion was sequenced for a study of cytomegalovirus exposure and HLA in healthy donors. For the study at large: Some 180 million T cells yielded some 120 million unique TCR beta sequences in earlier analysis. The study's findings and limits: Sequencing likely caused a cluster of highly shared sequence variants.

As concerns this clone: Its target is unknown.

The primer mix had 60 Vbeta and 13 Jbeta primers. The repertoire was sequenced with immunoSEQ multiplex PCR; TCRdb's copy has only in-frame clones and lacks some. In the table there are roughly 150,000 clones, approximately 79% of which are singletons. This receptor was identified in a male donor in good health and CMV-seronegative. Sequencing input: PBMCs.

The CDR3 protein is CASKGNLGNYGYTF. The CDR3 DNA reads as TGTGCCAGCAAGGGGAACTTGGGAAACTATGGCTACACCTTC. The chain uses TRBV6-1 and TRBJ1-2; a possible D gene is TRBD1 (5 bases). The CDR3 spans 14 residues. CDR1 is MNHNS, CDR2 SASEGT, per germline. V shed 7 bases and J shed 2 bases, with 14 bases lying between them.